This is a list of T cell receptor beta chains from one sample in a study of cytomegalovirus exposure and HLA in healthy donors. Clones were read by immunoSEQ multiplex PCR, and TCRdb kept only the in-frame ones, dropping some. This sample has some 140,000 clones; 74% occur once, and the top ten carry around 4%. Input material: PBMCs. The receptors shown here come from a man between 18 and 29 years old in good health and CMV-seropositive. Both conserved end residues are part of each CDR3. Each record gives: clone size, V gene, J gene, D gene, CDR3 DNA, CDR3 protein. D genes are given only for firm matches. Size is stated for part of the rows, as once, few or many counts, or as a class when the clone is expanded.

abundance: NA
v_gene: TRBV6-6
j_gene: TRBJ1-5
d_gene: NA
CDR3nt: TGTGCCAGCAGGGGGGGGACGGGCAATCAGCCCCAGCATTTT
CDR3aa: CASRGGTGNQPQHF

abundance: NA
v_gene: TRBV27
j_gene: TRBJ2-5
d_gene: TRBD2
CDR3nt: TGTGCCAGCAGTTTCAAGCGGGGGGCCTCGGAGACCCAGTACTTC
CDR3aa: CASSFKRGASETQYF

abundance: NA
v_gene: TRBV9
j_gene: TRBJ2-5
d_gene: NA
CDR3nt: TGTGCCAGCAGCGTGCGGGACGAAGAGACCCAGTACTTC
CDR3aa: CASSVRDEETQYF

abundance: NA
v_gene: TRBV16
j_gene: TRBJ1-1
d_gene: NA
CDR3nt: TGTGCCAGCAGCCCCTACGTATCCGGCACTGAAGCTTTCTTT
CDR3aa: CASSPYVSGTEAFF

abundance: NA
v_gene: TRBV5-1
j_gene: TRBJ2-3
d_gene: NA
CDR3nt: TGCGCCAGCAGCTTACAGGGCCCCGCAGATACGCAGTATTTT
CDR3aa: CASSLQGPADTQYF

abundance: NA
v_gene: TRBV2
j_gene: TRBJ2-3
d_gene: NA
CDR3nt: TGTGCCAGCAGACCGGGGTCCACAGATACGCAGTATTTT
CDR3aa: CASRPGSTDTQYF

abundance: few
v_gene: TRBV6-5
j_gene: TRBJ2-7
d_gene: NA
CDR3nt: TGTGCCAGCAGGACCGGACAGCTCGGCGAGCAGTACTTC
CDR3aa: CASRTGQLGEQYF

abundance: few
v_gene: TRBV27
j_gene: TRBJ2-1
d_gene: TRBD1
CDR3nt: TGTGCCAGCAGTCAACGGACAGGGGGTGGATACAATGAGCAGTTCTTC
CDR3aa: CASSQRTGGGYNEQFF

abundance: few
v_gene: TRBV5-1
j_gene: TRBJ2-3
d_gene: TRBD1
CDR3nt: TGCGCCAGCAGCTTGGAAGGGACAGGGTCCGATACGCAGTATTTT
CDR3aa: CASSLEGTGSDTQYF

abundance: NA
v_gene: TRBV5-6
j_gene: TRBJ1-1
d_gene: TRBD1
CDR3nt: TGTGCCAGCAGCTTCGGGACAGGGATGACTGAAGCTTTCTTT
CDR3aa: CASSFGTGMTEAFF

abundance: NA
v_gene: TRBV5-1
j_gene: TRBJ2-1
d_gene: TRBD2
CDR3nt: TGCGCCAGCAGCTCGGGGACTAGCGGGTTGATGTACAATGAGCAGTTCTTC
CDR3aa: CASSSGTSGLMYNEQFF

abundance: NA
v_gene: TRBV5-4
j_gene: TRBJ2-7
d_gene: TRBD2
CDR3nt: TGTGCCAGCAGCCCAGCCGGGACTAGCGGGGGATTCTACGAGCAGTACTTC
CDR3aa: CASSPAGTSGGFYEQYF

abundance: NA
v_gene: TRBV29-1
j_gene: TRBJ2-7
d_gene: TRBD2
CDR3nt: TGCAGCGCCTTAAGCGGGGGGCACTCCTACGAGCAGTACTTC
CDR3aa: CSALSGGHSYEQYF

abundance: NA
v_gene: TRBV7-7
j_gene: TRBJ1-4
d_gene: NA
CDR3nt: TGTGCTAGCAGCCCGACGGCTCGAGGGGAAAAACTGTTTTTT
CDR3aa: CASSPTARGEKLFF

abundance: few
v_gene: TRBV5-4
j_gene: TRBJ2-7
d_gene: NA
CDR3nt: TGTGCCAGCAGCAGGTGGGGGGGGGCCCGCTACGAGCAGTACTTC
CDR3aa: CASSRWGGARYEQYF

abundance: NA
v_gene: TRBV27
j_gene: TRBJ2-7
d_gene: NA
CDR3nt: TGTGCCAGCAGTTTATTTTCAGGGGTAGACGAGCAGTACTTC
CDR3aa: CASSLFSGVDEQYF

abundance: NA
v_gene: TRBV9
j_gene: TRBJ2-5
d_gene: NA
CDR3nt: TGTGCCAGCAGCGTAGGATTGGGCATCCAAGAGACCCAGTACTTC
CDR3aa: CASSVGLGIQETQYF

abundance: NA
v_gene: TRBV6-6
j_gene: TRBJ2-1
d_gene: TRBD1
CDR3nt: TGTGCCAGCAGTCGTTACGGGACAGGGTCCCATGAGCAGTTCTTC
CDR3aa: CASSRYGTGSHEQFF